The rows below give T cell receptor beta chains drawn from one sample of a study of T cell responses to AZD1222 COVID-19 vaccine. The data were produced by immunoSEQ multiplex PCR, yet TCRdb's version contains in-frame clones alone and is incomplete. The sample includes tens of thousands of clones, roughly 84% of them seen just once. Sequencing was performed on peripheral blood, taken on day 0 of AZD1222 vaccination. The receptors originated from an adult in good health. Both conserved end residues are part of each CDR3. The D gene is left open where the match is weak. For some rows the clone size is stated as once, few or many, or as a class when expanded; others skip it.

TRBJ2-1 TRBV5-1 TRBD2 . TGCGCCAGCAGCTTGGCGGTTAGCGGGGATAATGAGCAGTTCTTC CASSLAVSGDNEQFF
TRBJ2-3 TRBV7-2 TRBD2 . TGTGCCAGCAGCTCGAGACTAGCTTCACCAGATACGCAGTATTTT CASSSRLASPDTQYF
TRBJ2-1 TRBV6-5 TRBD2 few TGTGCCAGCAATCCCCCGGGACTAGACAATGAGCAGTTCTTC CASNPPGLDNEQFF
TRBJ1-2 TRBV14 TRBD1 . TGTGCCAGCAGCACGATGAGACAGGGGGCCTATGGCTACACCTTC CASSTMRQGAYGYTF
TRBJ2-2 TRBV28 . . TGTGCCAGCAGCTTGCCGACCGGGGAGCTGTTTTTT CASSLPTGELFF
TRBJ1-2 TRBV5-1 TRBD1 . TGCGCCAGCAGCTTGGGGGGACAGAACTATGGCTACACCTTC CASSLGGQNYGYTF
TRBJ2-7 TRBV5-1 TRBD2 few TGCGCCAGCAGCCCCGGGACTAGCGTTCACGAGCAGTACTTC CASSPGTSVHEQYF
TRBJ2-1 TRBV4-1 . . TGCGCCAGCAGCCAAGATCCTGGGGACAATGAGCAGTTCTTC CASSQDPGDNEQFF
TRBJ1-2 TRBV28 . . TGTGCCAGCAGTTTTCTTGGGGGCTACACCTTC CASSFLGGYTF
TRBJ2-1 TRBV15 . . TGTGCCACCAGCAGAGTGAGGGGGGAGAATGAGCAGTTCTTC CATSRVRGENEQFF
TRBJ2-1 TRBV29-1 . . TGCAGCTCAGAAGGTTTCTGGAATGAGCAGTTCTTC CSSEGFWNEQFF
TRBJ2-5 TRBV29-1 . once TGCAGCGTTGAAGATCCGAGGGGAAAGGGGGGATACCAAGAGACCCAGTACTTC CSVEDPRGKGGYQETQYF
TRBJ2-2 TRBV7-2 . . TGTGCCAGCAGCCCGACGACAACGAACACCGGGGAGCTGTTTTTT CASSPTTTNTGELFF
TRBJ2-5 TRBV11-1 . . TGTGCCAGCAGCTTAGACCAGGGAGAGACCCAGTACTTC CASSLDQGETQYF
TRBJ2-5 TRBV5-1 . . TGCGCCAGCCACACCCGTGGGGGAGGCCAAGAGACCCAGTACTTC CASHTRGGGQETQYF
TRBJ1-3 TRBV3-1/TRBV3-2 . . TGTGCCAGCAGCGCGACTGCAGGGGTATTGGGAAACACCATATATTTT CASSATAGVLGNTIYF
TRBJ1-4 TRBV7-6 . . TGTGCCAGCACCCCGATAACCGGGGGCAATGAAAAACTGTTTTTT CASTPITGGNEKLFF
TRBJ2-1 TRBV7-2 TRBD1 . TGTGCCAGCGGGCCCTGGGACAGGGACCCCAATGAGCAGTTCTTC CASGPWDRDPNEQFF
TRBJ2-2 TRBV5-5 . . TGTGCCAGCAGCTTAGGGAACGCGAACACCGGGGAGCTGTTTTTT CASSLGNANTGELFF
TRBJ1-1 TRBV24-1 . . TGTGCCACCGCGCGGGCCGGGAACACTGAAGCTTTCTTT CATARAGNTEAFF
TRBJ1-2 TRBV19 . . TGTGCCAGTACCCTTATTGGGGATGGCAATGGCTACACCTTC CASTLIGDGNGYTF
TRBJ2-7 TRBV18 TRBD1 . TGTGCCAGCTCATCCGGACAGGGTGTCTACGAGCAGTACTTC CASSSGQGVYEQYF
TRBJ2-5 TRBV28 TRBD1 . TGTGCCAGCAGCCCCGCGACAGGGTTTCAAGAGACCCAGTACTTC CASSPATGFQETQYF
TRBJ1-1 TRBV19 . once TGTGCCTCGGGGTTGGGGACTGAAGCTTTCTTT CASGLGTEAFF
TRBJ2-3 TRBV7-9 TRBD2 . TGTGCCAGCAGCGTTGGACTAGCGGGAAGCGAAACTAGCACAGATACGCAGTATTTT CASSVGLAGSETSTDTQYF
TRBJ2-3 TRBV5-1 TRBD2 . TGCGCCAGCAGCTTGCCTAGCGGGGGTACAGATACGCAGTATTTT CASSLPSGGTDTQYF
TRBJ1-3 TRBV9 . . TGTGCCAGCAGCGTAGGGTCCAGGGGAGTTGGAAACACCATATATTTT CASSVGSRGVGNTIYF
TRBJ1-6 TRBV2 . few TGTGCCAGCAAGGCGGAAAAAGCTCCCCTCCACTTT CASKAEKAPLHF
TRBJ2-7 TRBV5-1 TRBD2 . TGCGCCAGCAGCTTAGATCCGGGAGGGAGCTCCTACGAGCAGTACTTC CASSLDPGGSSYEQYF
TRBJ2-5 TRBV7-9 TRBD1 . TGTGCCAGCAGTAAAGCAGGGGGCGGAGAGACCCAGTACTTC CASSKAGGGETQYF
TRBJ1-1 TRBV28 TRBD1 . TGTGCCAGCAGTTCACAGGGGACTGAAGCTTTCTTT CASSSQGTEAFF
TRBJ2-1 TRBV24-1 . . TGTGCCACTGTGGGGGACCTCAATGAGCAGTTCTTC CATVGDLNEQFF
TRBJ1-3 TRBV6-4 TRBD1 . TGTGCCGGGACAGTTTGCTCTGGAAACACCATATATTTT CAGTVCSGNTIYF
TRBJ1-1 TRBV7-9 . . TGTGCCAGCAGCTTAGATTCAGGGACCTCTGAAGCTTTCTTT CASSLDSGTSEAFF
TRBJ1-5 TRBV9 . . TGTGCCAGCACCCCCCTTAGTTTACAGGAAGGAGGGCATCAGCCCCAGCATTTT CASTPLSLQEGGHQPQHF
TRBJ1-4 TRBV27 . . TGTGCCAGCAGTTTATGGGGGGATGTAAGTGAAAAACTGTTTTTT CASSLWGDVSEKLFF
TRBJ1-4 TRBV21-1 . . TGTGCCAGCAGCACCCGGAAAGGCAGGGGGCTCTGTGAAAAACTGTTTTTT CASSTRKGRGLCEKLFF
TRBJ2-3 TRBV7-2 . . TGTGCCAGTCGTAGCACAGATACGCAGTATTTT CASRSTDTQYF
TRBJ2-5 TRBV7-8 TRBD1 . TGTGCCAGCAGCTTTTCCCAGGGGGCTTTAGAGACCCAGTACTTC CASSFSQGALETQYF
TRBJ2-5 TRBV4-1 . . TGCGCCAGCAGCTACCGCCTGCCCTCTGAGACCCAGTACTTC CASSYRLPSETQYF
TRBJ2-7 TRBV18 . . TGTGCCAGCTCACCATATGAGGCCTCCTCCTACGAGCAGTACTTC CASSPYEASSYEQYF
TRBJ2-2 TRBV5-8 TRBD2 . TGTGCCAGCAGCCCCCGACTAGCGGGAGATTTCGCCGGGGAGCTGTTTTTT CASSPRLAGDFAGELFF
TRBJ2-5 TRBV6-5 . . TGTGCCAGCAGTTACTCCCGGGGAGAGACCCAGTACTTC CASSYSRGETQYF
TRBJ1-1 TRBV4-1 TRBD1 . TGCGCCAGCAGCCAGGGACAGGGTTCAGGCACTGAAGCTTTCTTT CASSQGQGSGTEAFF
TRBJ1-2 TRBV12-3/TRBV12-4 . . TGTGCCAGCAGTGAACAGGGATTCTATGGCTACACCTTC CASSEQGFYGYTF
TRBJ1-1 TRBV29-1 . . TGCAGCGTACTTCGACAGGAGGAGAACACTGAAGCTTTCTTT CSVLRQEENTEAFF
TRBJ2-2 TRBV3-1/TRBV3-2 . . TGTGCCACCCAGGGGTCCCGTAGCGGGACCGGGGAGCTGTTTTTT CATQGSRSGTGELFF
TRBJ2-1 TRBV7-2 . . TGTGCCAGCAGCTTAGGTGGGGGGCGCCACAATGAGCAGTTCTTC CASSLGGGRHNEQFF
TRBJ2-5 TRBV2 . . TGTGCCAGCAGTGAACTCTCCCAAGAGACCCAGTACTTC CASSELSQETQYF